The 2 T cell receptor beta chains presented below share a single source sample, sequenced in a study of metastatic and nonmetastatic thyroid tumors (dated by TCRdb to the early 2020s). No patient had received any treatment before thyroid surgery. Library preparation employed PCR. TCRdb records Illumina HiSeq 4000 as the sequencer. TCRdb reanalyzed the raw reads on its own, using fastp at Q25 for trimming and MiXCR for clone calling, and kept in-frame beta chains. For this sample the table gives some 40,000 clones, of which less than 15% were detected only once. The ten top clones hold more than 9% of the sample. Sequencing was performed on blood. The receptors here all came from a female donor with papillary thyroid cancer or a benign thyroid nodule (not recorded which). Some clones in this sample may be carry-over from other donors' samples.

Details on this clone: The same CDR3 can be traced to other DNA sequences in this sample. The rearrangement uses TRBV6-1 and TRBJ1-2; D call uncertain. The V end lost 7 bases, the J end lost 6 bases, and 27 bases lay between the germline ends. In germline, CDR1 is MNHNS, CDR2 SASEGT. This CDR3 contains 17 residues. The CDR3 DNA reads TGTGCCAGCACTAAGCGGGAATACGCTGGCTTGAGCGATGGCTACACCTTC. Protein sequence: CASTKREYAGLSDGYTF.

This clone appeared many times. This chain uses TRBV11-3 with TRBJ2-1; 7 nucleotides align to TRBD2. Germline V gives CDR1 SGHNT, CDR2 YENEEA. The CDR3 has 16 amino acids. V trimming: 0 bases; J trimming: 4 bases; junction bases outside the gene matches: 6. CDR3 nucleotides: TGTGCCAGCAGCTTAGATGTCCTAGCGGCTTACAATGAGCAGTTCTTC. It specifies CASSLDVLAAYNEQFF.